The entry below describes one T cell receptor beta chain. This CDR3 contains 15 residues. CDR1 is MNHEY, CDR2 SMNVEV, per germline (reference sequence). Losses at the gene ends were 6 bases for V and 5 bases for J; bases not matched to a gene: 6. The data stem from a study of blood T cell repertoires in COVID-19. About the study: PBMCs, B-cell-depleted T cells, or T cells provided the cDNA or gDNA that made up the material.

Profiling relied on immunoSEQ multiplex PCR, and the TCRdb table lists in-frame clones only, not all of them. The sample lists a few hundred thousand clones; roughly 90% were seen once. The sample consisted of peripheral blood. This receptor was taken from a woman in her seventies with COVID-19, enrolled during active disease. The V call is TRBV27, the J call TRBJ2-7; 14 nucleotides line up with TRBD2. In DNA, the CDR3 is TGTGCCAGCAGCATAGGGACTAGCGGGAGAAACGAGCAGTACTTC. This translates into CASSIGTSGRNEQYF.